The rows below give T cell receptor beta chains drawn from one sample of a study of regulatory T cells in long-lasting Graves disease. TCRdb redid the calling of the multiplex PCR reads with MiXCR, one entry per CDR3 protein. The sample lists 250,000 to 300,000 distinct CDR3 sequences; roughly 21% were seen once. Sequences were derived from peripheral blood mononuclear cells (PBMCs), sampled when the disease was refractory, from a patient treated with antithyroid drugs. The receptor set was obtained from a female donor with Graves disease. The CDR3 runs from the conserved cysteine through the conserved F or W. The order of the fields is D gene, clone size, V gene, J gene, CDR3 protein, CDR3 DNA. A D gene is named only where the DNA matches it firmly. Rows may omit the clone size; those that give it use once, few, many or a size class.

D gene: NA; clone size: NA; V gene: TRBV28; J gene: TRBJ2-2; CDR3 protein: CASSLHTRNTEELFF; CDR3 DNA: TGTGCCAGCAGTCTTCACACCCGGAACACCGAGGAGCTGTTTTTT
D gene: NA; clone size: many; V gene: TRBV7-2; J gene: TRBJ1-2; CDR3 protein: CASSPQRGNYGYTF; CDR3 DNA: TGTGCCAGCAGCCCCCAACGAGGGAACTATGGCTACACCTTC
D gene: NA; clone size: many; V gene: TRBV28; J gene: TRBJ2-2; CDR3 protein: CASSFSANTGELFF; CDR3 DNA: TGTGCCAGCAGTTTCTCTGCGAACACCGGGGAGCTGTTTTTT
D gene: TRBD2; clone size: many; V gene: TRBV10-3; J gene: TRBJ2-7; CDR3 protein: CAISDRSGTSNEQYF; CDR3 DNA: TGTGCCATCAGTGATAGGTCCGGGACTAGCAACGAGCAGTACTTC
D gene: NA; clone size: NA; V gene: TRBV6-1; J gene: TRBJ1-4; CDR3 protein: CASSPRGSREKLFF; CDR3 DNA: TGTGCCAGCAGTCCTCGGGGGAGTCGTGAAAAACTGTTTTTT
D gene: NA; clone size: NA; V gene: TRBV30; J gene: TRBJ2-5; CDR3 protein: CALTRGQFVTGETQYF; CDR3 DNA: TGTGCCTTGACTAGGGGCCAGTTCGTGACGGGCGAGACCCAGTACTTC
D gene: NA; clone size: few; V gene: TRBV7-2; J gene: TRBJ2-3; CDR3 protein: CASSPQSGRGDTQYF; CDR3 DNA: TGTGCCAGCAGCCCTCAAAGCGGCCGGGGAGATACGCAGTATTTT
D gene: NA; clone size: NA; V gene: TRBV7-3; J gene: TRBJ2-5; CDR3 protein: CASSETGTQETQYF; CDR3 DNA: TGTGCCAGCAGCGAAACAGGGACCCAAGAGACCCAGTACTTC
D gene: NA; clone size: few; V gene: TRBV5-4; J gene: TRBJ1-2; CDR3 protein: CASSNDPTGGYTF; CDR3 DNA: TGTGCCAGCAGCAACGACCCGACGGGTGGCTACACCTTC
D gene: NA; clone size: NA; V gene: TRBV6-2/TRBV6-3; J gene: TRBJ1-5; CDR3 protein: CASSTWGQPQHF; CDR3 DNA: TGTGCCAGCAGCACCTGGGGACAGCCCCAGCATTTT
D gene: TRBD2; clone size: many; V gene: TRBV27; J gene: TRBJ2-4; CDR3 protein: CASSFYGRDYQTSGHIQYF; CDR3 DNA: TGTGCCAGCAGTTTTTACGGGAGGGACTACCAAACCTCCGGGCACATTCAGTACTTC
D gene: NA; clone size: NA; V gene: TRBV4-3; J gene: TRBJ2-2; CDR3 protein: CASSQGLITGELFF; CDR3 DNA: TGCGCCAGCAGCCAGGGACTTATCACCGGGGAGCTGTTTTTT
D gene: NA; clone size: few; V gene: TRBV29-1; J gene: TRBJ2-1; CDR3 protein: CSITGRLDNEQFF; CDR3 DNA: TGCAGCATAACCGGGAGATTAGACAATGAGCAGTTCTTC
D gene: TRBD1; clone size: few; V gene: TRBV18; J gene: TRBJ1-2; CDR3 protein: CASSPGTGGGGYTF; CDR3 DNA: TGTGCCAGCTCACCCGGGACAGGGGGCGGCGGCTACACCTTC
D gene: TRBD1; clone size: once; V gene: TRBV6-5; J gene: TRBJ1-2; CDR3 protein: CASSLTGGRYGYTF; CDR3 DNA: TGTGCCAGCAGTTTGACAGGGGGAAGGTATGGCTACACCTTC
D gene: NA; clone size: NA; V gene: TRBV6-1; J gene: TRBJ1-1; CDR3 protein: CASIGDLNTEAFF; CDR3 DNA: TGTGCCAGCATAGGTGATTTGAACACTGAAGCTTTCTTT
D gene: TRBD2; clone size: few; V gene: TRBV5-1; J gene: TRBJ2-5; CDR3 protein: CASSPGLAIVQETQYF; CDR3 DNA: TGCGCCAGCAGTCCAGGACTAGCGATCGTACAAGAGACCCAGTACTTC
D gene: TRBD2; clone size: NA; V gene: TRBV12-5; J gene: TRBJ2-5; CDR3 protein: CASGCLAGVSQETQYF; CDR3 DNA: TGTGCTAGTGGTTGTCTAGCGGGAGTTAGCCAAGAGACCCAGTACTTC
D gene: NA; clone size: NA; V gene: TRBV5-1; J gene: TRBJ2-2; CDR3 protein: CASSFDGRTGELFF; CDR3 DNA: TGCGCCAGCAGCTTCGACGGCCGCACCGGGGAGCTGTTTTTT
D gene: NA; clone size: few; V gene: TRBV7-9; J gene: TRBJ2-2; CDR3 protein: CASSLDLRLGLFF; CDR3 DNA: TGTGCCAGCAGCTTAGACCTGCGCTTAGGGCTGTTTTTT
D gene: NA; clone size: many; V gene: TRBV11-2; J gene: TRBJ1-6; CDR3 protein: CASSLASTSNSPLHF; CDR3 DNA: TGTGCCAGCAGCTTAGCATCGACCAGTAATTCACCCCTCCACTTT
D gene: NA; clone size: few; V gene: TRBV28; J gene: TRBJ2-3; CDR3 protein: CASSSPRRSADTQYF; CDR3 DNA: TGTGCCAGCAGTTCCCCCCGTAGGTCCGCAGATACGCAGTATTTT
D gene: TRBD2; clone size: NA; V gene: TRBV5-1; J gene: TRBJ2-7; CDR3 protein: CASSLAGVPYEQYF; CDR3 DNA: TGCGCCAGCAGTCTAGCGGGAGTCCCCTACGAGCAGTACTTC
D gene: NA; clone size: many; V gene: TRBV15; J gene: TRBJ1-1; CDR3 protein: CATSRDQWGAAEAFF; CDR3 DNA: TGTGCCACCAGCAGAGATCAGTGGGGGGCGGCTGAAGCTTTCTTT
D gene: TRBD1; clone size: NA; V gene: TRBV6-1; J gene: TRBJ1-2; CDR3 protein: CASSAPPGGDYGYTF; CDR3 DNA: TGTGCCAGCAGTGCCCCGCCAGGGGGTGACTATGGCTACACCTTC
D gene: NA; clone size: few; V gene: TRBV9; J gene: TRBJ2-1; CDR3 protein: CASSVGTEQFF; CDR3 DNA: TGTGCCAGCAGCGTAGGTACAGAGCAGTTCTTC
D gene: TRBD1; clone size: many; V gene: TRBV28; J gene: TRBJ1-5; CDR3 protein: CASSSQTGGGYQPQHF; CDR3 DNA: TGTGCCAGCAGTTCTCAAACAGGGGGGGGTTATCAGCCCCAGCATTTT
D gene: NA; clone size: NA; V gene: TRBV28; J gene: TRBJ1-2; CDR3 protein: CASSFGGRGYGYTF; CDR3 DNA: TGTGCCAGCAGTTTTGGGGGGAGGGGCTATGGCTACACCTTC
D gene: TRBD2; clone size: NA; V gene: TRBV4-2; J gene: TRBJ2-7; CDR3 protein: CASSQVSSGTSLREQYF; CDR3 DNA: TGTGCCAGCAGCCAAGTGTCTAGCGGGACTTCTTTAAGAGAGCAGTACTTC
D gene: NA; clone size: many; V gene: TRBV28; J gene: TRBJ1-1; CDR3 protein: CASSLGGRVGTEAFF; CDR3 DNA: TGTGCCAGCAGTTTGGGGGGGAGGGTTGGCACTGAAGCTTTCTTT
D gene: TRBD1; clone size: few; V gene: TRBV29-1; J gene: TRBJ1-1; CDR3 protein: CSVGQGANTEAFF; CDR3 DNA: TGCAGCGTGGGACAGGGGGCGAACACTGAAGCTTTCTTT
D gene: TRBD1; clone size: many; V gene: TRBV28; J gene: TRBJ1-2; CDR3 protein: CASSSPLDRVYGYTF; CDR3 DNA: TGTGCCAGCAGTTCCCCCCTGGACAGGGTGTATGGCTACACCTTC
D gene: TRBD1; clone size: NA; V gene: TRBV27; J gene: TRBJ2-7; CDR3 protein: CASSLSRDSAYEQYF; CDR3 DNA: TGTGCCAGCAGTTTAAGCAGGGACAGCGCCTACGAGCAGTACTTC
D gene: NA; clone size: many; V gene: TRBV11-1; J gene: TRBJ2-7; CDR3 protein: CASSLAGGTDVYEQYF; CDR3 DNA: TGTGCCAGCAGCTTGGCGGGCGGGACAGATGTCTACGAGCAGTACTTC
D gene: TRBD1; clone size: NA; V gene: TRBV5-1; J gene: TRBJ1-2; CDR3 protein: CASSFGQDNYGYTF; CDR3 DNA: TGCGCCAGCAGCTTCGGACAGGATAACTATGGCTACACCTTC
D gene: NA; clone size: NA; V gene: TRBV3-2; J gene: TRBJ2-4; CDR3 protein: CASSPGYRGLGDIQYF; CDR3 DNA: TGTGCCAGCAGCCCGGGGTACAGGGGATTAGGGGACATTCAGTACTTC
D gene: TRBD2; clone size: many; V gene: TRBV28; J gene: TRBJ2-7; CDR3 protein: CASTSSWTSGFYEQYF; CDR3 DNA: TGTGCCAGCACCTCAAGCTGGACTAGCGGATTCTACGAGCAGTACTTC
D gene: NA; clone size: NA; V gene: TRBV20-1; J gene: TRBJ1-1; CDR3 protein: CSANGQLNTEAFF; CDR3 DNA: TGCAGTGCAAACGGACAGTTAAACACTGAAGCTTTCTTT
D gene: NA; clone size: NA; V gene: TRBV4-3; J gene: TRBJ1-1; CDR3 protein: CASSQGIRNTEAFF; CDR3 DNA: TGCGCCAGCAGCCAAGGAATCCGGAACACTGAAGCTTTCTTT
D gene: NA; clone size: many; V gene: TRBV19; J gene: TRBJ1-1; CDR3 protein: CASSIQGLNTEAFF; CDR3 DNA: TGTGCCAGTAGTATACAAGGGCTGAACACTGAAGCTTTCTTT
D gene: TRBD2; clone size: many; V gene: TRBV3-1; J gene: TRBJ2-5; CDR3 protein: CASSAKTSGASRETQYF; CDR3 DNA: TGTGCCAGCAGCGCGAAGACTAGCGGGGCCTCTCGGGAGACCCAGTACTTC
D gene: NA; clone size: NA; V gene: TRBV6-5; J gene: TRBJ1-2; CDR3 protein: CASSYSFHGLDGYTF; CDR3 DNA: TGTGCCAGCAGTTACTCTTTCCATGGGCTCGATGGCTACACCTTC
D gene: TRBD1; clone size: few; V gene: TRBV7-2; J gene: TRBJ1-4; CDR3 protein: CASSLTGGTNEKLFF; CDR3 DNA: TGTGCCAGCAGTCTGACAGGGGGTACTAATGAAAAACTGTTTTTT
D gene: TRBD2; clone size: NA; V gene: TRBV7-9; J gene: TRBJ2-1; CDR3 protein: CASSIGRTSEHNEQFF; CDR3 DNA: TGTGCCAGCAGCATAGGGAGGACTAGCGAGCACAATGAGCAGTTCTTC
D gene: NA; clone size: NA; V gene: TRBV28; J gene: TRBJ2-7; CDR3 protein: CASSSPELTYEQYF; CDR3 DNA: TGTGCCAGCAGTTCCCCGGAACTCACCTACGAGCAGTACTTC
D gene: NA; clone size: NA; V gene: TRBV28; J gene: TRBJ2-5; CDR3 protein: CASAGRETQYF; CDR3 DNA: TGTGCCAGCGCAGGGAGAGAGACCCAGTACTTC
D gene: TRBD2; clone size: NA; V gene: TRBV7-9; J gene: TRBJ2-7; CDR3 protein: CASSLGASGNYEQYF; CDR3 DNA: TGTGCCAGCAGCTTAGGGGCTAGCGGGAACTACGAGCAGTACTTC
D gene: TRBD1; clone size: many; V gene: TRBV15; J gene: TRBJ1-2; CDR3 protein: CATSGRTGQPSDGYTF; CDR3 DNA: TGTGCCACCAGCGGAAGGACAGGCCAGCCTAGCGATGGCTACACCTTC
D gene: NA; clone size: few; V gene: TRBV20-1; J gene: TRBJ2-3; CDR3 protein: CSARGHRLGDTQYF; CDR3 DNA: TGCAGTGCTAGAGGACACAGGTTGGGAGATACGCAGTATTTT
D gene: NA; clone size: many; V gene: TRBV20-1; J gene: TRBJ2-7; CDR3 protein: CSARDTLAYGYEQYF; CDR3 DNA: TGCAGTGCTAGAGATACGCTAGCGTATGGTTACGAGCAGTACTTC